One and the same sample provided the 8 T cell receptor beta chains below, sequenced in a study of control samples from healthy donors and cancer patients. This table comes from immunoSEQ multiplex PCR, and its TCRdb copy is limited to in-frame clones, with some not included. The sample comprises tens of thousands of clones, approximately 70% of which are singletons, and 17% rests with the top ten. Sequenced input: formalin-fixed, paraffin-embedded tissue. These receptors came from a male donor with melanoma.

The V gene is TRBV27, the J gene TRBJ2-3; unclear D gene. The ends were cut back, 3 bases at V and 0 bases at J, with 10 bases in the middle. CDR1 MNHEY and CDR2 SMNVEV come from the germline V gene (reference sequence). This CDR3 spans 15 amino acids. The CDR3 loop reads CASSLWSVSTDTQYF. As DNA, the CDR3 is TGTGCCAGCAGTTTGTGGTCGGTTAGCACAGATACGCAGTATTTT.

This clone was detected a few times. The chain's CDR3 is CASSLGQGWTGELFF. In DNA form, the CDR3 reads TGTGCCAGCAGCTTAGGTCAGGGCTGGACCGGGGAGCTGTTTTTT. This sequence joins TRBV7-8 and TRBJ2-2; the D gene is possibly TRBD1 (5 bases). This CDR3 contains 15 residues. V was trimmed by 1 base and J by 5 bases, leaving 11 bases between them. Germline CDR1 SGHVS, CDR2 FQNEAQ.

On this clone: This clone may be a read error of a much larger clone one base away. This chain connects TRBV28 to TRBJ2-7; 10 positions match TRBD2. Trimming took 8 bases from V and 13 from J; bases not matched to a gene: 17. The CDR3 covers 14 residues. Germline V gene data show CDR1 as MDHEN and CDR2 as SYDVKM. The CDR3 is CASASSSASGRGYF. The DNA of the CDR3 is TGTGCCAGCGCCTCGTCGTCGGCTAGCGGGAGAGGTTACTTC.

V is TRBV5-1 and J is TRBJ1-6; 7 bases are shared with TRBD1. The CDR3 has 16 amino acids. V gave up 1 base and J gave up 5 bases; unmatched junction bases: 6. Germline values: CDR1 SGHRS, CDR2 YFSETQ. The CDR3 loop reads CASSLRGLGNNSPLHF. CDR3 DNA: TGCGCCAGCAGCTTGAGGGGGCTTGGAAATAATTCACCCCTCCACTTT.

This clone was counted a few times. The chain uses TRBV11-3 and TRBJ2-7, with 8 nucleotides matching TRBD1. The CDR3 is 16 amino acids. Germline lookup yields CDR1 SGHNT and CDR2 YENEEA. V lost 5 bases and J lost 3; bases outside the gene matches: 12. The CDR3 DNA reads TGTGCCAGCAGCCTCGAAACCGGACAGGGCGACTACGAGCAGTACTTC. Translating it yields CASSLETGQGDYEQYF.

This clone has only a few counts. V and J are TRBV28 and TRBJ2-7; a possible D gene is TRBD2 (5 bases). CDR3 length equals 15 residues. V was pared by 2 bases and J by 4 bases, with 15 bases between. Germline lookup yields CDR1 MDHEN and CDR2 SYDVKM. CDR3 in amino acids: CASSLEGRYGYEQYF. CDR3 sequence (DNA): TGTGCCAGCAGTTTAGAGGGAAGATATGGATACGAGCAGTACTTC. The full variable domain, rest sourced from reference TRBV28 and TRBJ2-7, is DVKVTQSSRYLVKRTGEKVFLECVQDMDHENMFWYRQDPGLGLRLIYFSYDVKMKEKGDIPEGYSVSREKKERFSLILESASTNQTSMYLCASSLEGRYGYEQYFGPGTRLTVT.

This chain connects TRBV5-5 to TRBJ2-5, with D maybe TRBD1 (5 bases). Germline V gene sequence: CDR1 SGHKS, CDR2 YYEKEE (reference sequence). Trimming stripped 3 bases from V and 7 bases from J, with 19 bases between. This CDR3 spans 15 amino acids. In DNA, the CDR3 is TGTGCCAGCAGCTGGGTCGAAGGGGTATTCGGGACCCAGTACTTC. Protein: CASSWVEGVFGTQYF.

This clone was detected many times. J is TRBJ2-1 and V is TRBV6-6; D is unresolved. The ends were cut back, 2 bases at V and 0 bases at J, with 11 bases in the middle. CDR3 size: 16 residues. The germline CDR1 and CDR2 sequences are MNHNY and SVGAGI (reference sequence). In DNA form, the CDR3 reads TGTGCCAGCAGTTACCGTTCGAGCACCTCCTACAATGAGCAGTTCTTC. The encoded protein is CASSYRSSTSYNEQFF.